These 19 T cell receptor beta chains were all obtained from the same sample, sequenced in a study of vaccination effects on CD4 cells after COVID-19. No antigens are known for them. The table came from immunoSEQ multiplex PCR; TCRdb's copy has only in-frame clones and leaves some out. The top ten clones hold 9% to 10% of a sample with roughly 29,000 clones, 50% to 70% of them seen once. Cells that had been cultured for 10 days were the source of isolated CD4+ T cells. Material: CD4+ T cells from PBMCs cultured without peptide, obtained before COVID-19 vaccination. These receptors came from a human donor who received a COVID-19 vaccine.

This clone was detected a few times. The V gene is TRBV2, the J gene TRBJ2-3; unclear D gene. Germline V gene data show CDR1 as SNHLY and CDR2 as FYNNEI. V was cut by 3 bases and J by 3 bases, with 10 bases left in between. This CDR3 has 14 residues. The CDR3 here is CASSDRMLTDTQYF. Here the CDR3 DNA reads TGTGCCAGCAGTGATCGGATGTTAACAGATACGCAGTATTTT. The whole variable domain, remainder taken from reference TRBV2 and TRBJ2-3, is EPEVTQTPSHQVTQMGQEVILRCVPISNHLYFYWYRQILGQKVEFLVSFYNNEISEKSEIFDDQFSVERPDGSNFTLKIRSTKLEDSAMYFCASSDRMLTDTQYFGPGTRLTVL.

The chain has TRBV29-1 and TRBJ2-7, with 10 nucleotides matching TRBD1. The germline CDR1 and CDR2 sequences are SQVTM and ANQGSEA. The CDR3 contains 12 residues. J lost 6 bases, V lost 6 bases, and 5 bases had no gene match. The CDR3 sequence: CSVDRGRGEQYF. In DNA form, the CDR3 reads TGCAGCGTCGACAGGGGGCGAGGCGAGCAGTACTTC.

This clone was found a few times. The chain joins TRBV7-9 to TRBJ2-2; 13 bases align to TRBD2. The trim removed 2 bases at V and 4 bases at J, leaving 7 bases unmatched. This CDR3 is 18 amino acids long. From germline, CDR1 is SEHNR and CDR2 FQNEAQ (reference sequence). Here the CDR3 reads CASSLSGLAGRGTGELFF. DNA of the CDR3: TGTGCCAGCAGCTTATCGGGACTAGCGGGACGTGGCACCGGGGAGCTGTTTTTT.

The chain has TRBV7-9 and TRBJ1-2; TRBD1 is a possible D gene (5 bases). Trimming removed 0 bases at V and 6 bases at J, with 17 bases between. Germline V gene data show CDR1 as SEHNR and CDR2 as FQNEAQ (reference sequence). There are 16 residues in the CDR3. The CDR3 bases are TGTGCCAGCAGCTTAGCCCTGAGGGAGGGGAATAATGGCTACACCTTC. This translates into CASSLALREGNNGYTF.

The chain is built from TRBV15 and TRBJ1-2; unclear D gene. The CDR3 sequence is 14 residues long. The germline V and J ends were trimmed by 0 bases and 4 bases, with 9 bases remaining between them. CDR1 is LNHNV, CDR2 YYDKDF, per germline (reference sequence). CDR3: CATSRDYTSYGYTF. In DNA form, the CDR3 reads TGTGCCACCAGCAGAGATTACACAAGCTATGGCTACACCTTC.

The chain has TRBV11-2 and TRBJ1-6; 8 nucleotides align to TRBD1. The CDR3 spans 17 residues. Germline V CDR1 and CDR2: SGHAT, FQNNGV. The junction had 6 bases not matched to a gene; V was cut back by 5 bases and J by 0 bases. The CDR3 is CASSPDRGGSYNSPLHF. The CDR3 DNA follows: TGTGCCAGCAGCCCAGACAGGGGAGGCTCCTATAATTCACCCCTCCACTTT.

The rearrangement joins TRBV11-2 to TRBJ2-2; D not certain. With 4 bases removed from V and 0 bases from J, the gap between germline ends came to 6 bases. CDR3 length: 14 amino acids. CDR1 and CDR2 (germline): SGHAT, FQNNGV. CDR3 in amino acids: CASSSGPNTGELFF. CDR3 sequence (DNA): TGTGCCAGCAGCTCGGGTCCGAACACCGGGGAGCTGTTTTTT.

This chain uses TRBV5-1 with TRBJ1-5, with D perhaps matching TRBD1 (5 bases). Germline loops: CDR1 SGHRS, CDR2 YFSETQ. This CDR3 has 16 amino acids. Deletions cut 4 bases from V and 2 bases from J, with 16 bases between. The chain's CDR3 is CASSLGQPGGNQPQHF. DNA of the CDR3: TGCGCCAGCAGCCTAGGACAACCGGGGGGCAATCAGCCCCAGCATTTT. The whole variable domain, remainder taken from reference TRBV5-1 and TRBJ1-5, is KAGVTQTPRYLIKTRGQQVTLSCSPISGHRSVSWYQQTPGQGLQFLFEYFSETQRNKGNFPGRFSGRQFSNSRSEMNVSTLELGDSALYLCASSLGQPGGNQPQHFGDGTRLSIL.

J is TRBJ2-6 and V is TRBV10-3; 8 bases are a match to TRBD1. The length of the CDR3 is 19 residues. The V and J ends lost 2 bases and 3 bases, in that order; junction bases with no gene match: 12. In germline, CDR1 is ENHRY, CDR2 SYGVKD. DNA for the CDR3: TGTGCCATCAGTGAGGCCAGCCGACAGGGGAGTTTTGGGGCCAACGTCCTGACTTTC. This codes for CAISEASRQGSFGANVLTF.

This clone was seen a few times. The V gene is TRBV15, the J gene TRBJ1-6; D gene unclear. The CDR3 has 16 residues. Germline V gene data show CDR1 as LNHNV and CDR2 as YYDKDF (reference sequence). The V end was cut by 4 bases, the J end by 4 bases, with 14 bases between. This chain's CDR3 is CATSTPATGYNSPLHF. In DNA, the CDR3 is TGTGCCACCAGCACCCCAGCGACGGGGTATAATTCACCCCTCCACTTT.

This sequence joins TRBV9 and TRBJ1-4; 10 positions match TRBD1. From germline, CDR1 is SGDLS and CDR2 YYNGEE. The CDR3 has 15 residues. J lost 6 bases, V lost 3 bases, and 5 bases had no gene match. The chain's CDR3 is CASSARDRGYEKLFF. The CDR3 DNA reads TGTGCCAGCAGCGCCCGGGACAGGGGTTATGAAAAACTGTTTTTT. Complete variable domain (other parts from reference TRBV9 and TRBJ1-4): DSGVTQTPKHLITATGQRVTLRCSPRSGDLSVYWYQQSLDQGLQFLIQYYNGEERAKGNILERFSAQQFPDLHSELNLSSLELGDSALYFCASSARDRGYEKLFFGSGTQLSVL.

This clone was recorded once. The rearrangement links TRBV5-1 to TRBJ1-2, with 12 bases identical to TRBD1. CDR3 length: 15 residues. J lost 6 bases, V lost 2 bases, and 5 bases had no gene match. Looked up from germline, CDR1 is SGHRS and CDR2 is YFSETQ. For the CDR3, the DNA is TGCGCCAGCAGCTTCTTCGGGACAGGGGGCGATGGCTACACCTTC. Translation gives CASSFFGTGGDGYTF.

This clone was detected a few times. This rearrangement joins TRBV15 to TRBJ1-4, with D possibly matching TRBD1 (5 bases). The CDR3 loop spans 13 amino acids. The germline V gene has CDR1 LNHNV and CDR2 YYDKDF (reference sequence). V gave up 5 bases and J gave up 6 bases, with 10 bases separating them. CDR3 nucleotides: TGTGCCACCAGCCGGGACGGATATGAAAAACTGTTTTTT. This gives the protein CATSRDGYEKLFF. The whole variable domain, remainder taken from reference TRBV15 and TRBJ1-4, is DAMVIQNPRYQVTQFGKPVTLSCSQTLNHNVMYWYQQKSSQAPKLLFHYYDKDFNNEADTPDNFQSRRPNTSFCFLDIRSPGLGDTAMYLCATSRDGYEKLFFGSGTQLSVL.

The V and J genes are TRBV9 and TRBJ1-2; no definite D call. The V and J ends lost 0 bases and 3 bases respectively, with 9 bases between them. Germline CDR1 SGDLS, CDR2 YYNGEE. There are 14 residues in the CDR3. The CDR3 loop reads CASSVEAAHYGYTF. In nucleotides, the CDR3 is TGTGCCAGCAGCGTAGAGGCGGCCCACTATGGCTACACCTTC.

This clone showed up just a few times. A junction end diverges from the germline sequence, so it may reflect a read error. The chain carries TRBV20-1 and TRBJ1-1; a weak D match, TRBD1 (5 bases). From germline, CDR1 is DFQATT and CDR2 SNEGSKA (reference sequence). The CDR3 is 11 residues long. CDR3 in DNA: TGCAGTGCGAGTGACGGCGGGGGACGAAGATTT. It specifies CSASDGGGRRF.

The chain carries TRBV6-5 and TRBJ1-2, with 7 bases matching TRBD1. The CDR3 covers 13 residues. Trimming took 1 base from V and 8 from J; bases not matched to a gene: 4. CDR1 MNHEY and CDR2 SVGAGI come from the germline V gene. This chain's CDR3 is CASSYYDREGYTF. CDR3 nucleotides: TGTGCCAGCAGTTACTATGACAGGGAAGGCTACACCTTC.

This chain connects TRBV3-1 (or the pseudogene TRBV3-2) to TRBJ2-5; no reliable D call. The CDR3 consists of 14 residues. V gave up 4 bases and J gave up 0 bases, with 9 bases separating them. CDR1 and CDR2 from the germline V gene are LGHDT and YNNKEL (reference sequence). The CDR3 reads CASSPGRNQETQYF. The CDR3 coding sequence is TGTGCCAGCAGCCCAGGCCGGAACCAAGAGACCCAGTACTTC.

This chain joins TRBV12-5 and TRBJ1-6, with unresolved D. V lost 6 bases and J 0 bases, leaving 12 bases between the germline ends. The CDR3 length is 16 residues. Germline V CDR1 and CDR2: LGHNT, FRNRAP. The CDR3: CASGSLRSSYNSPLHF. CDR3 in DNA: TGTGCTAGTGGCTCCCTCAGGAGCTCCTATAATTCACCCCTCCACTTT.

The chain carries TRBV18 and TRBJ1-1, with TRBD1 matching 7 bases. CDR3 length equals 14 residues. The germline CDR1 and CDR2 sequences are KGHSH and LQKENI. J gave up 4 bases and V 3 bases, and 5 bases lay outside the gene matches. CDR3 amino acids: CASSPRGPGTEAFF. The DNA of the CDR3 is TGTGCCAGCTCACCGAGGGGGCCTGGCACTGAAGCTTTCTTT.